Listed below are T cell receptor beta chains from one sample, sequenced in a study of breast tumors, draining lymph nodes, adjacent tissues. MiXCR, run by TCRdb on the multiplex PCR reads, gives a single entry per CDR3 protein. Here the sample spans 12,000 to 15,000 distinct CDR3 sequences, around 50% being singletons. Material for sequencing was tumor-adjacent breast tissue. These receptors all come from a female donor with breast cancer. Some clones in this sample may be carry-over from other donors' samples. The CDR3 runs from the conserved cysteine through the conserved F or W. D genes are given only for firm matches. The size field is filled for only some rows; it gives once, few, many or a size class.

j_call,cdr3_length,d_call,v_call,clone_size,cdr3_aa,cdr3_nt
TRBJ1-6,15,.,TRBV5-4,once,CASSLGDSYNSPLHF,TGTGCCAGCAGCTTGGGGGATTCCTATAATTCACCCCTCCACTTT
TRBJ2-7,14,.,TRBV7-8,few,CASSRPTGVYEQYF,TGTGCCAGCAGTCGACCGACAGGTGTCTACGAGCAGTACTTC
TRBJ1-4,16,.,TRBV2,.,CASSEPTRQYNEKLFF,TGTGCCAGCAGTGAACCGACTAGACAGTATAATGAAAAACTGTTTTTT
TRBJ2-5,17,TRBD2,TRBV7-9,.,CASSAPTSGRAGETQYF,TGTGCCAGCAGCGCTCCCACTAGCGGGAGGGCCGGGGAGACCCAGTACTTC
TRBJ1-2,17,TRBD1,TRBV15,.,CATSATERQGAVYGYTF,TGTGCCACCAGCGCAACAGAAAGACAGGGGGCAGTATATGGCTACACCTTC
TRBJ1-6,15,.,TRBV7-9,few,CASSLEQGVNSPLHF,TGTGCCAGCAGCTTAGAGCAGGGCGTAAATTCACCCCTCCACTTT
TRBJ2-2,17,.,TRBV19,many,CASSIVGRGTNTGELFF,TGTGCCAGTAGTATAGTCGGGCGGGGAACGAACACCGGGGAGCTGTTTTTT
TRBJ2-3,17,.,TRBV19,.,CASSRVGGEYSTDTQYF,TGTGCCAGTAGTAGGGTGGGGGGCGAGTATTCCACAGATACGCAGTATTTT
TRBJ2-7,18,.,TRBV6-2/TRBV6-3,.,CASSHRDLQGRFVYEQYF,TGTGCCAGCAGTCACCGCGACCTCCAGGGCCGTTTCGTCTACGAGCAGTACTTC
TRBJ1-4,14,TRBD1,TRBV25-1,.,CASSELGGGEKLFF,TGTGCCAGCAGTGAATTAGGGGGCGGTGAAAAACTGTTTTTT
TRBJ2-1,15,.,TRBV2,once,CASIGSGDSYNEQFF,TGTGCCAGCATAGGCTCAGGGGATTCCTACAATGAGCAGTTCTTC
TRBJ1-5,16,.,TRBV12-3/TRBV12-4,.,CASSFGSTGSNQPQHF,TGTGCCAGCAGTTTTGGCAGTACAGGTAGCAATCAGCCCCAGCATTTT
TRBJ2-3,15,.,TRBV24-1,.,CATSQTGIGTDTQYF,TGTGCCACCAGTCAAACAGGGATTGGCACAGATACGCAGTATTTT
TRBJ2-7,14,.,TRBV5-5,.,CASSWGVGPYEQYF,TGTGCCAGCAGCTGGGGAGTGGGGCCCTACGAGCAGTACTTC
TRBJ2-1,16,TRBD2,TRBV6-1,many,CASSEVGTTQNYEQFF,TGTGCCAGCAGTGAAGTAGGGACTACCCAAAACTATGAGCAGTTCTTC
TRBJ1-1,15,TRBD1,TRBV19,many,CASSEGQGIRAEAFF,TGTGCCAGTAGTGAGGGACAGGGTATCAGAGCTGAAGCTTTCTTT
TRBJ2-3,15,TRBD1,TRBV29-1,few,CSVHTTGGETDTQYF,TGCAGCGTTCACACAACAGGGGGTGAAACAGATACGCAGTATTTT
TRBJ2-7,13,.,TRBV4-3,once,CASSQDRLYEQYF,TGCGCCAGCAGCCAAGATCGACTCTACGAGCAGTACTTC
TRBJ1-2,12,.,TRBV29-1,once,CSGLAGDDGYTF,TGCAGCGGTCTAGCAGGGGATGATGGCTACACCTTC
TRBJ2-5,15,TRBD1,TRBV6-6,many,CASSSQGARQETQYF,TGTGCCAGCAGCTCACAGGGGGCGAGACAAGAGACCCAGTACTTC
TRBJ2-5,17,TRBD2,TRBV3-1,.,CASRHTSGGAIWETQYF,TGTGCCAGCAGACATACTAGCGGGGGGGCGATTTGGGAGACCCAGTACTTC
TRBJ2-7,13,.,TRBV9,.,CASSLTGTGEQYF,TGTGCCAGCAGCCTAACAGGCACCGGGGAGCAGTACTTC
TRBJ1-2,14,TRBD1,TRBV10-2,.,CASKDRGTNYGYTF,TGCGCCAGCAAAGACAGGGGTACTAACTATGGCTACACCTTC
TRBJ2-5,14,.,TRBV30,.,CAWGPTYPKETQYF,TGTGCCTGGGGACCCACCTACCCGAAAGAGACCCAGTACTTC
TRBJ2-1,14,TRBD2,TRBV5-1,many,CASSKTSGGNEQFF,TGCGCCAGCAGCAAGACTAGCGGGGGCAATGAGCAGTTCTTC
TRBJ2-3,13,.,TRBV6-1,many,CASRVEGTDTQYF,TGTGCCAGCAGAGTCGAAGGCACAGATACGCAGTATTTT